Below are 9 T cell receptor beta chains sequenced from a single sample in a study of blood T cell repertoires in COVID-19. Here immunoSEQ multiplex PCR was the method, and the copy in TCRdb shows in-frame clones only, minus some. Of roughly 230,000 clones in the sample, 85% are singletons; the top ten hold 5% to 8%. Material: peripheral blood. The receptors stem from a woman aged 60-75 years with active or convalescent COVID-19.

The chain couples TRBV7-2 to TRBJ1-2; maybe TRBD1 (6 bases). CDR1 SGHTA and CDR2 FQGNSA come from the germline V gene. The length of the CDR3 is 15 residues. Trimming pared 0 bases from V and 7 bases from J, leaving 15 bases between. The CDR3 region has the DNA TGTGCCAGCAGCTTAGCATGGGGTAGGGGGGGTGGCTACACCTTC. Encoded protein: CASSLAWGRGGGYTF.

V gene TRBV10-2 combines with J gene TRBJ2-5, with D uncertain. CDR1 and CDR2 (germline): WSHSY, SAAADI. V was clipped by 4 bases and J by 4 bases, with 10 bases between them. The CDR3 has 13 amino acids. CDR3 loop: CASSAGARETQYF. The CDR3 nucleotides are TGCGCCAGCAGTGCAGGCGCCAGAGAGACCCAGTACTTC.

This chain links TRBV9 with TRBJ2-6; D remains unclear. Per the germline V gene, CDR1 is SGDLS and CDR2 is YYNGEE. The CDR3 extends over 16 amino acids. V lost 4 bases and J lost 0, with 11 bases in between. The CDR3 protein is CASSPRWASGANVLTF. Written as DNA, the CDR3 is TGTGCCAGCAGCCCCCGGTGGGCCTCTGGGGCCAACGTCCTGACTTTC.

The chain recombines TRBV2 with TRBJ1-2; 12 bases agree with TRBD1. The CDR3 covers 13 residues. Germline trimming cut 6 bases from V and 4 bases from J; bases unmatched to any gene: 0. Germline V lookup: CDR1 SNHLY, CDR2 FYNNEI. In DNA form, the CDR3 reads TGTGCCAGCAGGGGACAGGGGGCCTATGGCTACACCTTC. It is translated as CASRGQGAYGYTF.

The genes are TRBV2 and TRBJ2-4, with 8 bases aligning to TRBD2. Germline V gene sequence: CDR1 SNHLY, CDR2 FYNNEI. The CDR3 covers 14 residues. After removal of 8 bases from V and 6 bases from J, the junction contained 9 bases not matched to a gene. This CDR3 reads CASGASGRLNIQYF. The DNA of the CDR3 is TGTGCCAGCGGGGCTAGCGGGCGATTAAACATTCAGTACTTC.

The rearrangement uses TRBV10-1 and TRBJ2-1; 10 bases are shared with TRBD2. With V trimmed by 4 bases and J by 5 bases, 5 bases remained unmatched. There are 15 residues in the CDR3. From germline, CDR1 is WNHNN and CDR2 SYGVQD (reference sequence). CDR3 residues: CASSVNLAGDNEQFF. CDR3 bases: TGCGCCAGCAGTGTCAACCTAGCGGGGGACAATGAGCAGTTCTTC.

V gene TRBV5-1 combines with J gene TRBJ2-3; TRBD2 agrees at 7 bases. V was pared by 4 bases and J by 2 bases, with 7 bases of the junction left unmatched. The CDR3 totals 15 residues. The germline gives CDR1 SGHRS, CDR2 YFSETQ. CDR3 sequence (DNA): TGCGCCAGCAGCAACCTGGGGGGGGACACAGATACGCAGTATTTT. As protein: CASSNLGGDTDTQYF.

The V gene is TRBV4-1, the J gene TRBJ2-7; 15 nucleotides agree with TRBD2. CDR3 length: 19 residues. Unmatched junction bases numbered 14, after V lost 4 bases and J lost 4 bases. From germline, CDR1 is MGHRA and CDR2 YSYEKL. CDR3 sequence reads: CASSPLGLAGGAARYEQYF. CDR3 bases: TGCGCCAGCAGCCCCCTGGGACTAGCGGGAGGAGCGGCAAGGTACGAGCAGTACTTC.

The J gene is TRBJ2-3, the V gene TRBV9, with a weak D call TRBD1 (5 bases). The CDR3 is 16 residues long. Trimming stripped 2 bases from V and 0 bases from J, with 13 bases between. Germline CDR1 SGDLS, CDR2 YYNGEE. CDR3 DNA sequence: TGTGCCAGCAGCGTGGGGCTCAGGGTGAGCACAGATACGCAGTATTTT. It is translated as CASSVGLRVSTDTQYF.